The TCR beta chain under discussion was sequenced for a study of vaccination effects on CD4 cells after COVID-19. Profiling relied on immunoSEQ multiplex PCR, and the TCRdb table lists in-frame clones only, not all of them. The repertoire holds about 72,000 clones, 80% to 85% seen once, with 1.2% in the top ten. On this clone itself: Its antigen is not identified.

Findings and limits, study-wide: By a late point after vaccination, infection- and vaccine-induced clones had shrunk markedly through clonal contraction.

After expansion with viral peptide pools in the ViraFEST assay, antigen-specific CD4+ T cells were sequenced. Investigators separated out CD4+ T cells once about eleven days of culture had passed. Two-dose vaccination with either BNT162b2 or mRNA-1273 was given to the participants. Every well housed roughly 2.1 million PBMC, which grew in culture alongside 10 IU/ml IL-2 and roughly 10 ug/ml peptides. On both days 3 and 7, half of the culture medium was replaced with IL-2 medium. This sequence originates from a human donor who received a COVID-19 vaccine. Material: CD4+ T cells from PBMCs cultured with HCoV-229E spike peptides, obtained after COVID-19 vaccination.

CDR3 sequence (DNA): TGTGCCACCAGTGATAGTAGGAAGGGAGGGAATTCACCCCTCCACTTT. Amino acid sequence: CATSDSRKGGNSPLHF. The chain employs TRBV24-1 and TRBJ1-6, with D uncertain. Germline CDR1 reads KGHDR; CDR2 reads SFDVKD. Trimming left V 3 bases short and J 7 bases short, with 15 bases between. The CDR3 consists of 16 residues.